This TCR beta chain was retrieved from a study of shared clonotypes between healthy human individuals. Study in general: CD4 naive cells filled three plates per donor, CD4 memory three, CD8 naive two and CD8 memory one. Study findings and constraints: Naive subsets, compared against memory subsets, generally had larger estimated richness values. The naive CD4 repertoires of a few donors were compared, and approximately 5.3% of clonotypes were shared.

Germline V gives CDR1 LNHDA, CDR2 SQIVND (reference sequence). The V end lost 5 bases, the J end lost 8 bases, and 18 bases lay between the germline ends. This CDR3 is 14 amino acids long. This clone was seen once. Antigen: not known. Here immunoSEQ multiplex PCR was the method, and the copy in TCRdb shows in-frame clones only, minus some. The sample consists of 2 million to 2.5 million clones, nearly 97% of them appearing once. The TCR was taken from a man between 18 and 35 years old in good health. The chain has TRBV19 and TRBJ1-2; possible D gene TRBD1, 5 bases. Material: naive CD4+ T cells sorted from blood. The sample's subset: CD45RA+ positively selected. CDR3 in amino acids: CASSLTEHLGGYTF. The CDR3 DNA reads TGTGCCAGTAGTTTGACAGAGCACCTGGGGGGCTACACCTTC.